Shown below are 25 T cell receptor beta chains from a single sample sequenced in a study of neurological immune-mediated disorders. TCRdb re-called the 5' RACE reads with MiXCR, one entry per CDR3 protein. This sample has about 16,000 distinct CDR3 sequences, with approximately 8.8% found just once. The sample taken for sequencing was CD8+ T cells from blood. These receptors all come from a man over 45 in good health.

The sample holds many counts of this clonotype. V is TRBV29-1 and J is TRBJ2-1; D is unclear. V lost 3 bases, J lost 6 bases, and 9 bases lay in between. Germline loops: CDR1 SQVTM, CDR2 ANQGSEA. The CDR3 has 12 amino acids. CDR3: CSVEGHSNEQFF. CDR3 nucleotide sequence: TGCAGCGTTGAGGGCCATTCCAATGAGCAGTTCTTC.

The chain is built from TRBV6-5 and TRBJ1-6, with 7 bases lining up with TRBD1. This CDR3 is built from 13 residues. The V gene's germline CDR1 is MNHEY and CDR2 SVGAGI. Trimming cost V 8 bases and J 7 bases; bases outside gene matches: 5. The chain's CDR3 is CASAWDRNSPLHF. CDR3 sequence (DNA): TGTGCCAGCGCCTGGGACAGAAATTCACCCCTCCACTTT.

This clonotype was detected ten times or more. The chain employs TRBV6-5 and TRBJ2-7; 9 bases are shared with TRBD1. CDR1 and CDR2 (germline): MNHEY, SVGAGI. The CDR3 runs to 13 residues. V lost 6 bases to trimming and J lost 5 bases; unmatched junction nucleotides: 5. The CDR3 is CASSRRTGDEQYF. The CDR3 DNA reads as TGTGCCAGCAGCCGACGGACAGGGGACGAGCAGTACTTC.

Ten or more counts support this clonotype. The chain has TRBV4-1 and TRBJ1-4; 9 bases align to TRBD1. V dropped 3 bases and J dropped 7; count of bases not matched to a gene: 9. This CDR3 has 16 residues. Looked up from germline, CDR1 is MGHRA and CDR2 is YSYEKL. The CDR3 sequence: CASSHVPGQGIEKLFF. The CDR3, as DNA: TGCGCCAGCAGCCATGTCCCGGGACAGGGTATTGAAAAACTGTTTTTT.

This clonotype is medium-sized within its sample. The chain joins TRBV27 to TRBJ2-1; D is ambiguous. There are 13 residues in the CDR3. V gave up 7 bases and J gave up 6 bases, with 13 bases separating them. CDR1 and CDR2 from the germline V gene are MNHEY and SMNVEV (reference sequence). The CDR3 bases are TGTGCCAGCACCTACGGGCCAAGCAATGAGCAGTTCTTC. This translates into CASTYGPSNEQFF.

The sample holds many counts of this clonotype. The chain has TRBV19 and TRBJ1-6; D is possibly TRBD1 (6 bases). V lost 6 bases and J 7 bases, leaving 16 bases between the germline ends. The CDR3 runs 15 residues. The germline V gene has CDR1 LNHDA and CDR2 SQIVND (reference sequence). The CDR3 DNA is TGTGCCAGTAGCGACATCGACAGGCCGAATTCACCCCTCCACTTT. Translated, it gives CASSDIDRPNSPLHF.

This clonotype has a count of ten or more. V gene TRBV4-2 combines with J gene TRBJ2-1; 14 bases agree with TRBD2. The CDR3 totals 18 residues. V was pared by 3 bases and J by 7 bases, with 11 bases of the junction left unmatched. The germline V gene has CDR1 LGHNA and CDR2 YNFKEQ. CDR3 sequence (DNA): TGTGCCAGCAGCCAGGGACTGCCGGGACTAGCGGGAGTGAATGAGCAGTTCTTC. This encodes CASSQGLPGLAGVNEQFF.

This clonotype was picked up a small number of times. The chain carries TRBV28 and TRBJ2-3; no definite D call. Germline-derived CDR1 and CDR2 are MDHEN and SYDVKM. CDR3 length: 15 residues. The V end was cut by 3 bases, the J end by 2 bases, with 12 bases between. The CDR3 loop reads CASSLRPRNTDTQYF. As DNA, the CDR3 is TGTGCCAGCAGTTTGCGGCCGCGGAACACAGATACGCAGTATTTT. Full variable domain (outside the CDR3, taken from reference TRBV28 and TRBJ2-3): DVKVTQSSRYLVKRTGEKVFLECVQDMDHENMFWYRQDPGLGLRLIYFSYDVKMKEKGDIPEGYSVSREKKERFSLILESASTNQTSMYLCASSLRPRNTDTQYFGPGTRLTVL.

This clonotype was detected many times. The rearrangement uses TRBV20-1 and TRBJ2-5; possibly TRBD1 for D (5 bases). The germline V gene encodes CDR1 DFQATT and CDR2 SNEGSKA (reference sequence). The CDR3 has 16 amino acids. V dropped 5 bases and J dropped 3 bases, with 22 bases sitting between them. Here the CDR3 DNA reads TGCAGTGCTCAACCTCTCAGGGATCTTGGAAAAGAGACCCAGTACTTC. Translating it yields CSAQPLRDLGKETQYF.

At least ten counts were recorded for this clonotype. The chain couples TRBV15 to TRBJ2-4; D possibly uses TRBD1 or TRBD2 (5 bases each). V was clipped by 4 bases and J by 11 bases, with 18 bases between them. The CDR3 contains 14 residues. CDR1 and CDR2 from the germline V gene are LNHNV and YYDKDF (reference sequence). CDR3 nucleotides: TGTGCCACCAGCAACACCGGGACGCCCTCCCTTCAGTACTTC. It specifies CATSNTGTPSLQYF.

This clonotype showed up many times. The V and J genes are TRBV6-1 and TRBJ2-1; 7 nucleotides line up with TRBD1. Germline lookup yields CDR1 MNHNS and CDR2 SASEGT. The CDR3 sequence is 15 residues long. V was clipped by 2 bases and J by 4 bases; unmatched bases: 5. The CDR3: CASSEWDSPYNEQFF. The CDR3 bases are TGTGCCAGCAGTGAATGGGACAGCCCTTACAATGAGCAGTTCTTC.

This clonotype was counted at least ten times. The gene calls are TRBV4-3 and TRBJ2-4, with 14 bases aligning to TRBD2. The CDR3 has 19 amino acids. Germline-derived CDR1 and CDR2 are LGHNA and YSLEER. Trimming at V came to 2 bases and at J to 4 bases, leaving 10 bases not matched to a gene. The CDR3 bases are TGCGCCAGCAGCCAACTTCCCCCGGGACTAGCGGGGGAAAAAAACATTCAGTACTTC. Encoded protein: CASSQLPPGLAGEKNIQYF.

In its sample, this clonotype was seen many times. The chain links TRBV6-2 or TRBV6-3 to TRBJ2-7; no reliable D call. The CDR3 sequence is 15 residues long. Trimming shortened V by 1 base and J by 2 bases, and 12 bases separated the two germline ends. The germline CDR1 and CDR2 sequences are MNHEY and SVGEGT. The CDR3 bases are TGTGCCAGCAGTTACTGGTTGGCGGAGACCTACGAGCAGTACTTC. Its protein is CASSYWLAETYEQYF.

J is TRBJ1-4 and V is TRBV18; D might be TRBD1 (5 bases). The germline V and J ends were trimmed by 4 bases and 6 bases, with 15 bases remaining between them. The CDR3 totals 15 residues. Germline V gene sequence: CDR1 KGHSH, CDR2 LQKENI. CDR3 bases: TGTGCCAGCTCACAGCCCGGGGCCGGATATGAAAAACTGTTTTTT. As protein: CASSQPGAGYEKLFF.

At least ten counts were recorded for this clonotype. The V call is TRBV5-1, the J call TRBJ1-1; no clear D gene. This CDR3 spans 17 amino acids. Germline CDR1 and CDR2: SGHRS and YFSETQ. V was shortened by 1 base and J by 0 bases, with 16 bases between the two germline ends. The CDR3 protein is CASSLIRNAPLNTEAFF. As DNA, the CDR3 is TGCGCCAGCAGCTTGATTCGGAACGCACCCCTGAACACTGAAGCTTTCTTT.

This clonotype was recorded many times. The gene calls are TRBV6-2 or TRBV6-3 and TRBJ2-7; TRBD2 agrees at 7 bases. Germline values: CDR1 MNHEY, CDR2 SVGEGT. The CDR3 runs 15 residues. The V and J ends lost 2 bases and 6 bases, in that order; junction bases with no gene match: 10. CDR3 sequence (DNA): TGTGCCAGCAGTTACCCCGGGGAGGGGTGGTCCGAGCAGTACTTC. It encodes CASSYPGEGWSEQYF.

This clonotype was counted many times. The chain carries TRBV20-1 and TRBJ2-3; 14 bases align to TRBD2. Losses at the gene ends were 7 bases for V and 6 bases for J; bases not matched to a gene: 9. Germline lookup yields CDR1 DFQATT and CDR2 SNEGSKA (reference sequence). The CDR3 runs to 15 residues. This chain's CDR3 is CSGATSGRAADTQYF. As DNA, the CDR3 is TGCAGTGGCGCGACTAGCGGGAGGGCAGCGGATACGCAGTATTTT.

In this sample, this clonotype turned up many times. This chain connects TRBV5-1 to TRBJ2-7; TRBD1 matches 7 bases. This CDR3 is built from 14 residues. Per the germline V gene, CDR1 is SGHRS and CDR2 is YFSETQ. V lost 1 base to trimming and J lost 1 base; unmatched junction nucleotides: 2. CDR3 nucleotides: TGCGCCAGCAGCTTGACAGGGGATTCCTACGAGCAGTACTTC. Translation gives CASSLTGDSYEQYF.

This clonotype came up many times. CDR3 nucleotides: TGTGCCAGCAGTCCTCCCCAGCGGGCCTTTTCCTACGAGCAGTACTTC. It translates to CASSPPQRAFSYEQYF. This chain uses TRBV28 with TRBJ2-7; weak D call: TRBD2 (6 bases). From germline, CDR1 is MDHEN and CDR2 SYDVKM. This CDR3 has 16 amino acids. V shed 5 bases and J shed 1 base, with 18 bases lying between them.

There are many counts of this clonotype. CDR3: CASSAPRENEQFF. CDR3 sequence (DNA): TGTGCCAGCAGCGCCCCGCGGGAGAATGAGCAGTTCTTC. This chain uses TRBV9 with TRBJ2-1; 7 bases line up with TRBD2. CDR3 length equals 13 residues. After removal of 3 bases from V and 7 bases from J, the junction contained 4 bases not matched to a gene. CDR1 and CDR2 (germline): SGDLS, YYNGEE.

This clonotype was seen repeatedly, ten times or more. This rearrangement joins TRBV27 to TRBJ1-2; D not resolved. The V and J ends lost 6 bases and 0 bases respectively, with 8 bases between them. Germline CDR1 reads MNHEY; CDR2 reads SMNVEV (reference sequence). This CDR3 has 13 amino acids. CDR3 sequence reads: CASSFAANYGYTF. For the CDR3, the DNA is TGTGCCAGCAGCTTCGCAGCTAACTATGGCTACACCTTC.

Ten or more counts support this clonotype. The genes are TRBV6-1 and TRBJ1-5; D not resolved. Trimming took off 1 base at V and 0 bases at J, with 10 bases between the two ends. Looked up from germline, CDR1 is MNHNS and CDR2 is SASEGT. The CDR3 has 16 amino acids. CDR3 DNA sequence: TGTGCCAGCAGTGAAGGGGGTTGGGATAGCAATCAGCCCCAGCATTTT. Protein sequence: CASSEGGWDSNQPQHF.

This clonotype was counted many times. This chain joins TRBV5-4 and TRBJ2-2; no clear D gene. CDR3 size: 12 residues. In germline, CDR1 is SGHNT, CDR2 YYREEE (reference sequence). V was clipped by 3 bases and J by 3 bases, with 3 bases between them. The CDR3 protein is CASSSDTGELFF. Here the CDR3 DNA reads TGTGCCAGCAGCTCCGACACCGGGGAGCTGTTTTTT.

In this sample, this clonotype turned up many times. The V call is TRBV4-1, the J call TRBJ1-1, with D possibly matching TRBD1 (5 bases). V lost 6 bases to trimming and J lost 3 bases, with 17 bases between them. Germline-derived CDR1 and CDR2 are MGHRA and YSYEKL. There are 15 residues in the CDR3. CDR3 sequence reads: CASREQELLDTEAFF. In nucleotides, the CDR3 is TGCGCCAGCAGGGAACAGGAGCTTCTGGACACTGAAGCTTTCTTT.

This clonotype has at least ten counts. The CDR3 nucleotides are TGCAGTGCTAGTTCGTCTAGCGGGTTCTACGAGCAGTACTTC. Translating gives CSASSSSGFYEQYF. V is TRBV20-1 and J is TRBJ2-7, with 8 positions matching TRBD2. Trimming at V came to 3 bases and at J to 3 bases, leaving 7 bases not matched to a gene. Germline loops: CDR1 DFQATT, CDR2 SNEGSKA (reference sequence). This CDR3 spans 14 amino acids.